The clone carrying this TCR beta chain was observed a handful of times. Its antigen is not identified. The entry originates in a study of cytomegalovirus exposure and HLA in healthy donors. Points from the study as a whole: In a later analysis, TCR beta V- and J-gene trimming was associated with a missense DCLRE1C variant. Associated with cytomegalovirus, according to the listing, were some 180 TCR beta chains. Most sequenced TCRs were rare (though some public TCRs occurred in many donors). Apart from CMV serostatus, no immune exposure information was available.

Per germline, CDR1 MGHRA and CDR2 YSYEKL. Trimming left V 2 bases short and J 0 bases short, with 8 bases between. The CDR3 has 14 residues. In the PCR, 60 Vbeta and 13 Jbeta primers were used. Produced via immunoSEQ multiplex PCR; TCRdb's table is partial and in-frame only. The sample has 110,000 to 150,000 clones, 73% seen once. What was sequenced was PBMCs. This clonotype was sampled from a woman aged 40 to 49 in good health and CMV-seronegative. J is TRBJ2-7 and V is TRBV4-1; no clear D gene. The chain's CDR3 is CASSQTQVSYEQYF. The CDR3 coding sequence is TGCGCCAGCAGCCAAACTCAGGTCTCCTACGAGCAGTACTTC.